The source of this T cell receptor beta chain is a study of CD8+ T cells in alopecia areata. For the study at large: Twice daily, treated patients received 5 to 10 mg of oral tofacitinib. People stayed on tofacitinib for 6 to 18 months, then stopped the drug for 6 months. Study conclusions and caveats: Lesional scalp displayed greater clonality than normal scalp, most notably in alopecia totalis/universalis.

PBMCs, the starting material, were the source of sorted CD4+ and CD8+ T cells. CDR1 MNHEY and CDR2 SVGAGI come from the germline V gene. The CDR3 consists of 15 residues. The germline V and J ends were trimmed by 5 bases and 0 bases, with 12 bases remaining between them. Note on this clone: Its specificity is not known.

cDNA prepared by RNA extraction and subsequent reverse transcription served as the template for sequencing. The protocol was immunoSEQ multiplex PCR, while the TCRdb copy is restricted to in-frame clones and leaves out a portion. The sample yields around 140,000 clones, about 60% seen once. Specimen: CD4+ T cells sorted from blood, collected at week 0. This chain links TRBV6-5 with TRBJ2-3; D is perhaps TRBD1 (5 bases). This sequence originates from a human donor with alopecia areata. The CDR3 sequence is CASSLQDTSTDTQYF. Written as DNA, the CDR3 is TGTGCCAGCAGTCTACAGGATACTAGCACAGATACGCAGTATTTT.